This note documents a single T cell receptor beta chain sequence. The table came from immunoSEQ multiplex PCR; TCRdb's copy has only in-frame clones and leaves some out. The sample lists 70,000 to 95,000 clones, 85% to 95% occurring once. The entry originates in a study of T cell changes during pregnancy in multiple sclerosis. Germline V gene sequence: CDR1 ENHRY, CDR2 SYGVKD. V shed 6 bases and J 6 bases; nucleotides not matched to a gene: 4. The length of the CDR3 is 12 residues. The chain joins TRBV10-3 to TRBJ1-2; 7 bases fit TRBD1. The sample was peripheral blood, taken in the third trimester of pregnancy. The sequence was collected from a female donor with multiple sclerosis, enrolled in a pregnancy study. The CDR3 protein is CAISLTGDGYTF. The CDR3 bases are TGTGCCATCAGCCTAACAGGGGATGGCTACACCTTC.